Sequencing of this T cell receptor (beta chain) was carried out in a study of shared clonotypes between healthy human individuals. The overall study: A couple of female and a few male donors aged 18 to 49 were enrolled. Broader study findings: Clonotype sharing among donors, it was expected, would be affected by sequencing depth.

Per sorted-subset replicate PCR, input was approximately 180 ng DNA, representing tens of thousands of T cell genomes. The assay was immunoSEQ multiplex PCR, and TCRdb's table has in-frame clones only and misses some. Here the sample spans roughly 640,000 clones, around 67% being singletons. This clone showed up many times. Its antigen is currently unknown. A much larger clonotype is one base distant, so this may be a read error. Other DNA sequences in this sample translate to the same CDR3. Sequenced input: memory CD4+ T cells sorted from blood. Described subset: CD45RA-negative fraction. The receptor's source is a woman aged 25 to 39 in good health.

The DNA for the CDR3 is TGCGCCAGCAGCTTGCCCGGGACAGGGGCCGGAAACACCATATATTTT. Translated: CASSLPGTGAGNTIYF. The rearrangement links TRBV5-1 to TRBJ1-3; 10 bases line up with TRBD1. There are 16 residues in the CDR3. The V gene's germline CDR1 is SGHRS and CDR2 YFSETQ. V was pared by 1 base and J by 4 bases, with 5 bases of the junction left unmatched.